Below are 30 T cell receptor beta chains sequenced from a single sample in a study of blood T cell repertoires in COVID-19. Here immunoSEQ multiplex PCR was the method, and the copy in TCRdb shows in-frame clones only, minus some. The sample records around 240,000 clones, about 82% being singletons. Sample: PBMCs or T cells enriched from blood (not recorded which). The receptor set was obtained from a woman aged 45-59 years who had recovered from COVID-19.

This clone was counted once. One end of the junction does not line up with germline, which may come from a read error. V and J are TRBV7-3 and TRBJ2-1; the D gene is possibly TRBD2 (5 bases). Per germline, CDR1 SGHTA and CDR2 FQGTGA. The CDR3 extends over 13 amino acids. In DNA, the CDR3 is TGTGCCAGCAGGTTAAAGGGAAGGAGGTTCGAGTTCTTC. It is translated as CASRLKGRRFEFF.

This chain links TRBV5-4 with TRBJ2-3; 7 bases align to TRBD1. The CDR3 is 15 amino acids. J was trimmed by 0 bases and V by 4 bases; bases with no gene match: 5. Germline assignment: CDR1 SGHNT and CDR2 YYREEE (reference sequence). CDR3 protein: CASSPGTASTDTQYF. The CDR3 region has the DNA TGTGCCAGCAGCCCCGGGACAGCTAGCACAGATACGCAGTATTTT.

This clone was seen a single time. The chain is built from TRBV7-6 and TRBJ2-1; D ambiguous. The germline V gene has CDR1 SGHVS and CDR2 FNYEAQ. The CDR3 consists of 16 residues. V dropped 5 bases and J dropped 8 bases, with 22 bases sitting between them. CDR3 region: CASSPRVRRGGDEQFF. CDR3 DNA: TGTGCCAGCAGCCCCCGTGTCAGACGCGGCGGTGATGAGCAGTTCTTC. The full variable domain, in which reference TRBV7-6 and TRBJ2-1 provide the parts outside the CDR3, is GAGVSQSPRYKVTKRGQDVALRCDPISGHVSLYWYRQALGQGPEFLTYFNYEAQQDKSGLPNDRFSAERPEGSISTLTIQRTEQRDSAMYRCASSPRVRRGGDEQFFGPGTRLTVL.

The DNA for the CDR3 is TGCGCCAGCAGAGGTTTCGGTAGCGGGACGCCCTCATACGAGCAGTACTTC. Translated, it gives CASRGFGSGTPSYEQYF. The rearrangement joins TRBV5-1 to TRBJ2-7, with 8 nucleotides matching TRBD2. J gave up 4 bases and V 5 bases, and 17 bases lay outside the gene matches. Germline CDR1 reads SGHRS; CDR2 reads YFSETQ. This CDR3 has 17 amino acids.

V is TRBV6-2 or TRBV6-3 and J is TRBJ2-7; 7 positions match TRBD2. Germline V lookup: CDR1 MNHEY, CDR2 SVGEGT. The V gene end was trimmed by 4 bases and the J gene end by 3 bases; junction bases not matched to a gene: 24. The CDR3 has 20 residues. CDR3 in DNA: TGTGCCAGCAGTTCGAGGCCCCCCCGACTGACGGGAGGAGGGGTCTACGAGCAGTACTTC. Protein product: CASSSRPPRLTGGGVYEQYF.

J is TRBJ2-5 and V is TRBV7-3; 14 nucleotides match TRBD2. There are 17 residues in the CDR3. V was pared by 2 bases and J by 5 bases, with 7 bases of the junction left unmatched. Germline CDR1 and CDR2: SGHTA and FQGTGA. CDR3 DNA sequence: TGTGCCAGCAGCTTAGGACTAGCGGGAGGATGGGAGGAGACCCAGTACTTC. Residues: CASSLGLAGGWEETQYF.

The chain joins TRBV19 to TRBJ1-1, with D unclear. Germline V gene data show CDR1 as LNHDA and CDR2 as SQIVND (reference sequence). The CDR3 contains 14 residues. The germline V and J ends were trimmed by 6 bases and 1 base, with 12 bases remaining between them. The DNA of the CDR3 is TGTGCCAGTAGCCTCCTCGGCGGGAACACTGAAGCTTTCTTT. Translated, it gives CASSLLGGNTEAFF.

This clone was seen a handful of times. The chain employs TRBV6-2 or TRBV6-3 and TRBJ2-1; TRBD2 matches 10 bases. Germline CDR1 and CDR2: MNHEY and SVGEGT. V was clipped by 5 bases and J by 8 bases; unmatched bases: 9. This CDR3 region has 15 residues. CDR3 sequence reads: CASSRSGRGSYEQFF. Here the CDR3 DNA reads TGTGCCAGCAGTCGAAGCGGGAGGGGTAGTTATGAGCAGTTCTTC.

The chain has TRBV5-4 and TRBJ2-7, with D possibly matching TRBD1 (6 bases). The V and J ends lost 4 bases and 7 bases respectively, with 12 bases between them. Germline V lookup: CDR1 SGHNT, CDR2 YYREEE (reference sequence). The CDR3 length is 12 residues. CDR3 sequence: CASSPDRGEQYF. The CDR3, as DNA: TGTGCCAGCAGCCCGGACAGAGGAGAGCAGTACTTC. Complete variable domain (other parts from reference TRBV5-4 and TRBJ2-7): ETGVTQSPTHLIKTRGQQVTLRCSSQSGHNTVSWYQQALGQGPQFIFQYYREEENGRGNFPPRFSGLQFPNYSSELNVNALELDDSALYLCASSPDRGEQYFGPGTRLTVT.

This clone appeared a few times. V usage is TRBV24-1 and J usage is TRBJ1-2; D is ambiguous. The V gene lost 6 bases and the J gene lost 7 bases, with 8 bases spanning the gap. Per the germline V gene, CDR1 is KGHDR and CDR2 is SFDVKD. The CDR3 is 11 residues long. CDR3 sequence reads: CATSSVGGYTF. The CDR3 DNA follows: TGTGCCACCAGTTCCGTCGGTGGCTACACCTTC.

This rearrangement joins TRBV29-1 to TRBJ2-1; TRBD2 matches at 12 bases. Per germline, CDR1 SQVTM and CDR2 ANQGSEA. This CDR3 is built from 13 residues. The junction had 5 bases not matched to a gene; V was cut back by 6 bases and J by 8 bases. The CDR3: CSVHASGRDEQFF. The CDR3 DNA reads TGCAGCGTCCATGCTAGCGGGAGGGATGAGCAGTTCTTC.

Of note for this clone: Other nucleotide sequences from this sample produce the same CDR3. J is TRBJ2-5 and V is TRBV5-4; 8 bases are a match to TRBD2. The CDR3 is 14 amino acids. In germline, CDR1 is SGHNT, CDR2 YYREEE (reference sequence). V lost 0 bases, J lost 5 bases, and 3 bases stayed unmatched. The CDR3 reads CASSLAGGPETQYF. The CDR3 coding sequence is TGTGCCAGCAGCTTGGCGGGGGGGCCGGAGACCCAGTACTTC.

This rearrangement joins TRBV5-5 to TRBJ1-4; D not resolved. The CDR3 has 19 residues. CDR1 and CDR2 from the germline V gene are SGHKS and YYEKEE (reference sequence). Trimming left V 0 bases short and J 2 bases short, with 20 bases between. CDR3 nucleotides: TGTGCCAGCAGCTTGGCATGGTCCGGAGGTTCGGGTACTAATGAAAAACTGTTTTTT. Amino acids: CASSLAWSGGSGTNEKLFF.

The chain employs TRBV2 and TRBJ2-5; D might be TRBD1 (5 bases). The CDR3 spans 11 residues. V was cut by 11 bases and J by 2 bases, with 9 bases left in between. The germline V gene encodes CDR1 SNHLY and CDR2 FYNNEI. The CDR3 DNA reads TGTGCCGGGGCTTATCAAGAGACCCAGTACTTC. This codes for CAGAYQETQYF.

V and J are TRBV27 and TRBJ1-5; possibly TRBD1 for D (5 bases). Germline V gene data show CDR1 as MNHEY and CDR2 as SMNVEV (reference sequence). The CDR3 has 16 residues. The V end was cut by 9 bases, the J end by 5 bases, with 23 bases between. CDR3 protein: CASKNNGGRVDQPQHF. The CDR3 DNA sequence: TGTGCCAGTAAAAATAACGGGGGGAGGGTCGATCAGCCCCAGCATTTT.

This clone was recorded a few times. The chain employs TRBV5-1 and TRBJ2-3, with TRBD2 matching 10 bases. The CDR3 spans 17 residues. Trimming took 0 bases from V and 3 from J; bases not matched to a gene: 7. Germline V CDR1 and CDR2: SGHRS, YFSETQ. The CDR3 coding sequence is TGCGCCAGCAGCTTGGATCCAGCGGGGGGGCGAACAGATACGCAGTATTTT. Encoded protein: CASSLDPAGGRTDTQYF.

The V call is TRBV5-4, the J call TRBJ2-3; 10 bases agree with TRBD2. This CDR3 comprises 16 residues. V lost 2 bases, J lost 2 bases, and 5 bases stayed unmatched. CDR1 and CDR2 (germline): SGHNT, YYREEE (reference sequence). The CDR3 coding sequence is TGTGCCAGCAGCTTACTAGCGGGATCTGCCACAGATACGCAGTATTTT. Translated, it gives CASSLLAGSATDTQYF.

This clone has just one count. The V gene is TRBV7-9, the J gene TRBJ2-7, with TRBD1 matching 7 bases. The CDR3 has 13 residues. V trimming: 7 bases; J trimming: 3 bases; junction bases outside the gene matches: 6. Germline lookup yields CDR1 SEHNR and CDR2 FQNEAQ (reference sequence). Here the CDR3 reads CASTPGQNYEQYF. CDR3 sequence (DNA): TGTGCCAGCACTCCGGGACAGAACTACGAGCAGTACTTC. Combining the CDR3 with reference TRBV7-9 and TRBJ2-7 gives the whole variable domain DTGVSQNPRHKITKRGQNVTFRCDPISEHNRLYWYRQTLGQGPEFLTYFQNEAQLEKSRLLSDRFSAERPKGSFSTLEIQRTEQGDSAMYLCASTPGQNYEQYFGPGTRLTVT.

V usage is TRBV11-2 and J usage is TRBJ2-5, with TRBD2 identical over 7 bases. The junction had 11 bases not matched to a gene; V was cut back by 5 bases and J by 5 bases. Germline CDR1 SGHAT, CDR2 FQNNGV. This CDR3 is 15 amino acids long. The CDR3 is CASSPWGSGAETQYF. The CDR3 DNA reads TGTGCCAGCAGCCCGTGGGGGAGCGGGGCGGAGACCCAGTACTTC. Based on the CDR3 plus reference TRBV11-2 and TRBJ2-5, the full variable domain is EAGVAQSPRYKIIEKRQSVAFWCNPISGHATLYWYQQILGQGPKLLIQFQNNGVVDDSQLPKDRFSAERLKGVDSTLKIQPAKLEDSAVYLCASSPWGSGAETQYFGPGTRLLVL.

The chain links TRBV3-1 (or the pseudogene TRBV3-2) to TRBJ2-5; D is undetermined. This CDR3 spans 14 amino acids. Germline V lookup: CDR1 LGHDT, CDR2 YNNKEL (reference sequence). The V end lost 4 bases, the J end lost 1 base, and 10 bases lay between the germline ends. CDR3 region: CASSPVGVQETQYF. In DNA form, the CDR3 reads TGTGCCAGCAGCCCCGTCGGAGTCCAAGAGACCCAGTACTTC.

J is TRBJ2-2 and V is TRBV11-3; 8 bases agree with TRBD2. The V gene end was trimmed by 0 bases and the J gene end by 3 bases; junction bases not matched to a gene: 6. The CDR3 runs 17 residues. Germline V CDR1 and CDR2: SGHNT, YENEEA. Here the CDR3 DNA reads TGTGCCAGCAGCTTAGATCGGGGGGGAGCGGACACCGGGGAGCTGTTTTTT. Translated: CASSLDRGGADTGELFF.

The chain has TRBV19 and TRBJ2-5, with D possibly being TRBD2 (6 bases). Germline loops: CDR1 LNHDA, CDR2 SQIVND (reference sequence). V was pared by 8 bases and J by 4 bases, with 14 bases between. The CDR3 sequence is 13 residues long. The CDR3 coding sequence is TGTGCCAGTGGTGGCGGGAAGGGAGAGACCCAGTACTTC. It encodes CASGGGKGETQYF. Full variable domain (rest looked up from reference TRBV19 and TRBJ2-5): DGGITQSPKYLFRKEGQNVTLSCEQNLNHDAMYWYRQDPGQGLRLIYYSQIVNDFQKGDIAEGYSVSREKKESFPLTVTSAQKNPTAFYLCASGGGKGETQYFGPGTRLLVL.

The rearrangement links TRBV2 to TRBJ1-1; a possible D gene is TRBD1 (5 bases). This CDR3 contains 15 residues. V was cut by 6 bases and J by 1 base, with 15 bases left in between. Germline CDR1 is SNHLY and CDR2 is FYNNEI. The CDR3 sequence: CASRVKTDENTEAFF. CDR3 DNA: TGTGCCAGCAGGGTCAAGACAGATGAGAACACTGAAGCTTTCTTT.

In this sample, this clone turned up once. The chain employs TRBV6-5 and TRBJ2-2; D perhaps matches TRBD1 (5 bases). Per the germline V gene, CDR1 is MNHEY and CDR2 is SVGAGI. The CDR3 contains 14 residues. The V and J ends lost 6 bases and 4 bases respectively, with 12 bases between them. The CDR3 sequence: CASSKGYGTGELFF. The CDR3 nucleotides read TGTGCCAGCAGCAAGGGGTACGGCACCGGGGAGCTGTTTTTT.

This clone was seen a single time. V and J are TRBV27 and TRBJ2-3, with TRBD2 identical over 7 bases. The V gene end was trimmed by 6 bases and the J gene end by 5 bases; junction bases not matched to a gene: 14. This CDR3 has 16 residues. CDR1 and CDR2 from the germline V gene are MNHEY and SMNVEV (reference sequence). The chain's CDR3 is CASRRKAGLSLDTQYF. The CDR3 DNA is TGTGCCAGCAGACGTAAAGCGGGACTATCGTTAGATACGCAGTATTTT.

The chain recombines TRBV7-8 with TRBJ1-1; 9 bases are shared with TRBD1. The germline V gene encodes CDR1 SGHVS and CDR2 FQNEAQ. The CDR3 consists of 16 residues. DNA for the CDR3: TGTGCAGTTCAACAAAACAGGGGGCTAAGGAACACTGAAGCTTTCTTT. Its translation: CAVQQNRGLRNTEAFF.

The chain is built from TRBV28 and TRBJ2-1; TRBD2 matches 7 bases. Trimming took 3 bases from V and 1 from J; bases not matched to a gene: 9. In germline, CDR1 is MDHEN, CDR2 SYDVKM. The CDR3 has 17 residues. CDR3 region: CASSLVGGFGSYNEQFF. Written as DNA, the CDR3 is TGTGCCAGCAGTTTGGTGGGGGGGTTTGGTTCCTACAATGAGCAGTTCTTC.

This chain links TRBV4-1 with TRBJ1-1, with a weak D call TRBD1 (6 bases). This CDR3 has 16 residues. V gave up 5 bases and J gave up 0 bases, with 16 bases separating them. The germline gives CDR1 MGHRA, CDR2 YSYEKL. The CDR3 region is CASSSPRDTVNTEAFF. CDR3 nucleotides: TGCGCCAGCAGCTCACCCCGGGACACCGTGAACACTGAAGCTTTCTTT.

V gene TRBV7-3 combines with J gene TRBJ2-3; 13 bases are a match to TRBD2. CDR3 size: 16 residues. J gave up 2 bases and V 2 bases, and 1 base lay outside the gene matches. Looked up from germline, CDR1 is SGHTA and CDR2 is FQGTGA. The CDR3 here is CASSLGTSGVTDTQYF. The CDR3 DNA follows: TGTGCCAGCAGCTTAGGGACTAGCGGGGTCACAGATACGCAGTATTTT.

This clone came up once. This chain connects TRBV28 to TRBJ1-2; 7 bases fit TRBD1. Germline values: CDR1 MDHEN, CDR2 SYDVKM. Losses at the gene ends were 7 bases for V and 4 bases for J; bases not matched to a gene: 15. This CDR3 has 16 amino acids. CDR3 sequence: CASKTVRQGGRYGYTF. The CDR3 DNA is TGTGCCAGCAAGACTGTTAGGCAGGGGGGACGCTATGGCTACACCTTC.